The 32 T cell receptor beta chains reported below all come from one sample, sequenced in a study of regulatory T cells in long-lasting Graves disease. As for time point: newly diagnosed GD, antithyroid drugs for less than 3 months. From PBMCs, RNA was extracted and then used to make the TCR library. Building of the TCR beta libraries involved iRepertoire HTBI primers and Arm-PCR of CDR3 regions. From the multiplex PCR reads, TCRdb called clonotypes with MiXCR, one entry per CDR3 protein. The table includes hundreds of thousands of distinct CDR3 sequences, 15% to 17% detected once. Sequenced material: peripheral blood mononuclear cells (PBMCs), taken at new diagnosis, from a patient treated with antithyroid drugs. The receptors here all came from a female donor with Graves disease.

This clonotype was observed at least ten times. The chain employs TRBV12-3 or TRBV12-4 and TRBJ1-1, with D possibly matching TRBD1 (6 bases). The CDR3 extends over 14 amino acids. Trimming took off 0 bases at V and 10 bases at J, with 15 bases between the two ends. CDR3 sequence reads: CASSLARTGKGAFF. The CDR3 DNA sequence: TGTGCCAGCAGTTTAGCCCGAACAGGGAAGGGAGCTTTCTTT.

This clonotype appeared many times. V usage is TRBV7-9 and J usage is TRBJ1-1, with D possibly TRBD1 on 5 matching bases. The CDR3 contains 12 residues. Trimming shortened V by 6 bases and J by 6 bases, and 11 bases separated the two germline ends. The germline V gene encodes CDR1 SEHNR and CDR2 FQNEAQ (reference sequence). This chain's CDR3 is CASRGDGPEAFF. The CDR3, as DNA: TGTGCCAGCAGGGGGGACGGTCCTGAAGCTTTCTTT.

This clonotype was counted at least ten times. The chain combines TRBV29-1 with TRBJ2-5; D may be TRBD1 (5 bases). The CDR3 is made up of 15 amino acids. Trimming stripped 5 bases from V and 4 bases from J, with 20 bases between. Germline values: CDR1 SQVTM, CDR2 ANQGSEA. The CDR3 protein is CSVTVVGAPGETQYF. The DNA for the CDR3 is TGCAGCGTTACCGTCGTAGGGGCCCCTGGAGAGACCCAGTACTTC. The full variable domain, in which reference TRBV29-1 and TRBJ2-5 provide the parts outside the CDR3, is SAVISQKPSRDICQRGTSLTIQCQVDSQVTMMFWYRQQPGQSLTLIATANQGSEATYESGFVIDKFPISRPNLTFSTLTVSNMSPEDSSIYLCSVTVVGAPGETQYFGPGTRLLVL.

At least ten counts were recorded for this clonotype. This rearrangement joins TRBV7-9 to TRBJ1-2; 7 bases are a match to TRBD1. CDR1 and CDR2 from the germline V gene are SEHNR and FQNEAQ (reference sequence). V shed 0 bases and J 3 bases; nucleotides not matched to a gene: 7. The CDR3 extends over 16 amino acids. The CDR3 DNA follows: TGTGCCAGCAGCTTAGCGGACAGGCAAAAGGACTATGGCTACACCTTC. Protein product: CASSLADRQKDYGYTF.

At least ten counts were recorded for this clonotype. This sequence joins TRBV12-3 or TRBV12-4 and TRBJ2-7; the match to TRBD2 covers 7 bases. J gave up 6 bases and V 5 bases, and 10 bases lay outside the gene matches. This CDR3 region has 14 residues. The CDR3 spells CASSTPGGRGEQYF. The CDR3 region has the DNA TGTGCCAGCAGTACCCCGGGAGGACGGGGCGAGCAGTACTTC.

This clonotype was observed at least ten times. The chain links TRBV27 to TRBJ1-5, with D hard to call. CDR3 length: 14 residues. Between the trimmed V and J ends, which lost 3 bases and 1 base, there was a span of 7 bases. Germline V CDR1 and CDR2: MNHEY, SMNVEV (reference sequence). This CDR3 reads CASSFLGSNQPQHF. The CDR3 region has the DNA TGTGCCAGCAGTTTTTTGGGAAGCAATCAGCCCCAGCATTTT.

The chain uses TRBV6-5 and TRBJ2-7, with D hard to call. This CDR3 spans 14 amino acids. V shed 2 bases and J shed 6 bases, with 14 bases lying between them. CDR1 is MNHEY and CDR2 is SVGAGI in the germline V gene. This CDR3 reads CASSYASGTGEQYF. The CDR3 DNA is TGTGCCAGCAGTTACGCGTCAGGAACGGGCGAGCAGTACTTC.

This sequence joins TRBV9 and TRBJ2-7; D gene unclear. Germline CDR1 and CDR2: SGDLS and YYNGEE. There are 16 residues in the CDR3. With 0 bases removed from V and 5 bases from J, the gap between germline ends came to 18 bases. In DNA form, the CDR3 reads TGTGCCAGCAGCGTAGAGGTATGGCGGCCGGGCAACGAGCAGTACTTC. Encoded protein: CASSVEVWRPGNEQYF.

This clonotype was observed many times. The chain carries TRBV7-9 and TRBJ2-7; no definite D call. Trimming removed 4 bases at V and 1 base at J, with 5 bases between. This CDR3 spans 12 amino acids. Germline assignment: CDR1 SEHNR and CDR2 FQNEAQ (reference sequence). The CDR3 DNA sequence: TGTGCCAGCAGCTCCATGTCCTACGAGCAGTACTTC. The encoded protein is CASSSMSYEQYF.

This clonotype was seen more than once but under ten times. V and J are TRBV4-2 and TRBJ2-7; D may be TRBD2 (6 bases). The CDR3 contains 17 residues. CDR1 is LGHNA and CDR2 is YNFKEQ in the germline V gene. V shed 3 bases and J shed 1 base, with 19 bases lying between them. The CDR3 here is CASSHRSGDFPSYEQYF. The CDR3, as DNA: TGTGCCAGCAGCCACAGATCCGGGGACTTCCCTTCCTACGAGCAGTACTTC.

The genes are TRBV6-2 or TRBV6-3 and TRBJ2-4; D possibly corresponds to TRBD1 (6 bases). The CDR3 totals 13 residues. Germline CDR1 reads MNHEY; CDR2 reads SVGEGT. V lost 2 bases and J 5 bases, leaving 7 bases between the germline ends. CDR3 region: CASSYAGENIQYF. The CDR3 DNA is TGTGCCAGCAGTTACGCAGGGGAAAACATTCAGTACTTC.

The chain has TRBV6-2 or TRBV6-3 and TRBJ2-1; 9 bases are a match to TRBD2. V was pared by 7 bases and J by 3 bases, with 1 base of the junction left unmatched. CDR1 and CDR2 from the germline V gene are MNHEY and SVGEGT. The length of the CDR3 is 13 residues. CDR3 coding DNA: TGTGCCAGCATGCGGGAGGGCTACAATGAGCAGTTCTTC. Its protein is CASMREGYNEQFF.

V usage is TRBV3-1 and J usage is TRBJ2-5; 7 bases fit TRBD2. Germline assignment: CDR1 LGHDT and CDR2 YNNKEL (reference sequence). The V and J ends lost 4 bases and 5 bases, in that order; junction bases with no gene match: 13. The CDR3 spans 16 residues. The CDR3 loop reads CASSLGGSLDGETQYF. The DNA of the CDR3 is TGTGCCAGCAGCCTCGGCGGGAGCTTGGATGGGGAGACCCAGTACTTC.

V and J are TRBV2 and TRBJ2-1, with 13 bases matching TRBD2. Germline CDR1 and CDR2: SNHLY and FYNNEI. J was trimmed by 7 bases and V by 1 base; bases with no gene match: 7. The CDR3 consists of 17 residues. The CDR3 protein is CASSEVGLAGVGNEQFF. The CDR3 DNA follows: TGTGCCAGCAGTGAAGTCGGACTAGCGGGAGTGGGAAATGAGCAGTTCTTC.

This clonotype was seen ten or more times. The chain uses TRBV5-5 and TRBJ1-2; TRBD1 matches at 8 bases. Germline assignment: CDR1 SGHKS and CDR2 YYEKEE (reference sequence). The CDR3 is made up of 14 amino acids. V lost 5 bases and J lost 8; bases outside the gene matches: 11. The CDR3 reads CASSPDRVVGGYTF. The CDR3 DNA is TGTGCCAGCAGTCCGGACAGGGTAGTGGGAGGCTACACCTTC.

J is TRBJ2-4 and V is TRBV6-1, with D possibly matching TRBD2 (5 bases). V was trimmed by 5 bases and J by 0 bases, leaving 8 bases between them. The CDR3 has 14 residues. From germline, CDR1 is MNHNS and CDR2 SASEGT. The CDR3 region is CASSKRLAKNIQYF. CDR3 DNA sequence: TGTGCCAGCAGTAAGCGGTTAGCCAAAAACATTCAGTACTTC.

This clonotype appeared many times. The chain combines TRBV5-1 with TRBJ1-1, with D unclear. This CDR3 contains 16 residues. Germline V gene lookup returns CDR1 SGHRS and CDR2 YFSETQ. Trimming pared 0 bases from V and 1 base from J, leaving 13 bases between. The CDR3 region is CASSLESHGWNTEAFF. The DNA for the CDR3 is TGCGCCAGCAGCTTGGAGTCCCACGGATGGAACACTGAAGCTTTCTTT.

The rearrangement joins TRBV18 to TRBJ2-7; D is uncertain. The CDR3 sequence is 15 residues long. Trimming stripped 1 base from V and 4 bases from J, with 14 bases between. In germline, CDR1 is KGHSH, CDR2 LQKENI. This CDR3 is CASSPRASVSYEQYF. DNA for the CDR3: TGTGCCAGCTCACCACGGGCCAGCGTATCTTACGAGCAGTACTTC. Based on the CDR3 plus reference TRBV18 and TRBJ2-7, the full variable domain is NAGVMQNPRHLVRRRGQEARLRCSPMKGHSHVYWYRQLPEEGLKFMVYLQKENIIDESGMPKERFSAEFPKEGPSILRIQQVVRGDSAAYFCASSPRASVSYEQYFGPGTRLTVT.

In this sample, this clonotype turned up many times. This chain links TRBV6-1 with TRBJ2-1; maybe TRBD1 (5 bases). V gave up 2 bases and J gave up 0 bases, with 11 bases separating them. Germline-derived CDR1 and CDR2 are MNHNS and SASEGT. CDR3 length equals 16 residues. CDR3 loop: CASSEWGRSSYNEQFF. CDR3 nucleotides: TGTGCCAGCAGTGAATGGGGCAGGAGCTCCTACAATGAGCAGTTCTTC.

This clonotype was detected many times. V gene TRBV6-2 or TRBV6-3 combines with J gene TRBJ1-1; TRBD1 is a possible D gene (6 bases). V was clipped by 5 bases and J by 1 base, with 14 bases between them. This CDR3 has 15 amino acids. Germline loops: CDR1 MNHEY, CDR2 SVGEGT. CDR3 in amino acids: CASSEWAGENTEAFF. The CDR3 DNA reads TGTGCCAGCAGTGAATGGGCAGGGGAGAACACTGAAGCTTTCTTT.

Many counts were recorded for this clonotype. CDR3 protein: CASSSPGTSGYEQYF. The DNA of the CDR3 is TGTGCCAGCAGCTCTCCCGGGACTAGCGGCTACGAGCAGTACTTC. The chain combines TRBV7-2 with TRBJ2-7, with TRBD2 identical over 11 bases. The CDR3 runs 15 residues. The V and J ends lost 4 bases and 3 bases, in that order; junction bases with no gene match: 5. Germline V gene sequence: CDR1 SGHTA, CDR2 FQGNSA.

This clonotype was seen a handful of times. This sequence joins TRBV4-1 and TRBJ2-5; D remains ambiguous. This CDR3 contains 15 residues. The germline V gene has CDR1 MGHRA and CDR2 YSYEKL. Trimming shortened V by 1 base and J by 0 bases, and 9 bases separated the two germline ends. DNA of the CDR3: TGCGCCAGCAGCCAAGTGTTGTCTTACCAAGAGACCCAGTACTTC. Amino acids: CASSQVLSYQETQYF.

This clonotype was recorded a few times. The chain has TRBV30 and TRBJ2-1, with 8 bases matching TRBD2. This CDR3 is built from 17 residues. J gave up 2 bases and V 0 bases, and 9 bases lay outside the gene matches. The germline CDR1 and CDR2 sequences are GTSNPN and SVGIG (reference sequence). In DNA form, the CDR3 reads TGTGCCTGGAGTGTACGCCGCGGGAGGACCACCTACAATGAGCAGTTCTTC. The encoded protein is CAWSVRRGRTTYNEQFF.

This clonotype was counted between two and nine times. The V and J genes are TRBV29-1 and TRBJ2-1; D gene ambiguous. Germline-derived CDR1 and CDR2 are SQVTM and ANQGSEA. V was shortened by 4 bases and J by 15 bases, with 25 bases between the two germline ends. The CDR3 contains 14 residues. This CDR3 is CSVVIVGQQTDRFF. The CDR3 bases are TGCAGCGTTGTGATTGTCGGCCAGCAAACGGACCGGTTCTTC.

This chain connects TRBV30 to TRBJ1-3; no clear D gene. The CDR3 length is 12 residues. Germline CDR1 and CDR2: GTSNPN and SVGIG (reference sequence). Trimming took 3 bases from V and 0 from J, leaving 3 bases between them. As DNA, the CDR3 is TGTGCCTGGAGAACCTCTGGAAACACCATATATTTT. Protein product: CAWRTSGNTIYF.

This clonotype was counted at least ten times. The J gene is TRBJ2-5, the V gene TRBV19; TRBD1 might be the D (6 bases). CDR1 is LNHDA and CDR2 is SQIVND in the germline V gene (reference sequence). The ends were cut back, 3 bases at V and 1 base at J, with 12 bases in the middle. The CDR3 totals 15 residues. Here the CDR3 DNA reads TGTGCCAGTAGTATCAAAAGCAGGGGCCAAGAGACCCAGTACTTC. This translates into CASSIKSRGQETQYF.

This clonotype was observed at least ten times. The chain has TRBV3-1 and TRBJ1-2, with no clear D. CDR1 LGHDT and CDR2 YNNKEL come from the germline V gene (reference sequence). The germline V and J ends were trimmed by 0 bases and 4 bases, with 9 bases remaining between them. This CDR3 contains 14 residues. As DNA, the CDR3 is TGTGCCAGCAGCCAAGATGAGGGCCTCTATGGCTACACCTTC. It encodes CASSQDEGLYGYTF.

The chain carries TRBV28 and TRBJ1-1; perhaps TRBD1 as D (6 bases). The CDR3 covers 17 residues. Trimming left V 5 bases short and J 3 bases short, with 22 bases between. CDR1 is MDHEN and CDR2 is SYDVKM in the germline V gene. CDR3 region: CASSPTGFPNVDTEAFF. CDR3 nucleotides: TGTGCCAGCAGTCCAACAGGGTTTCCAAACGTGGACACTGAAGCTTTCTTT.

This clonotype has at least ten counts. V usage is TRBV12-3 or TRBV12-4 and J usage is TRBJ2-7; TRBD1 is a possible D gene (6 bases). Trimming removed 6 bases from V and 0 bases from J, with 9 bases in between. This CDR3 region has 13 residues. CDR3: CASRPDSSYEQYF. CDR3 DNA sequence: TGTGCCAGCAGGCCGGACAGCTCCTACGAGCAGTACTTC.

In this sample, this clonotype turned up many times. V gene TRBV20-1 combines with J gene TRBJ2-1, with D possibly TRBD2 on 6 matching bases. The CDR3 length is 13 residues. Per the germline V gene, CDR1 is DFQATT and CDR2 is SNEGSKA (reference sequence). V lost 3 bases and J lost 4, with 10 bases in between. The CDR3 is CSASGGLYNEQFF. As DNA, the CDR3 is TGCAGTGCTAGTGGGGGGTTGTACAATGAGCAGTTCTTC.

CDR3 in amino acids: CSAPRGGDTEAFF. In DNA form, the CDR3 reads TGCAGTGCGCCCCGAGGTGGTGACACTGAAGCTTTCTTT. The chain is built from TRBV20-1 and TRBJ1-1; no reliable D call. Germline CDR1 is DFQATT and CDR2 is SNEGSKA (reference sequence). The CDR3 covers 13 residues. The V end lost 6 bases, the J end lost 3 bases, and 14 bases lay between the germline ends.

About this clonotype: A much larger clone lies one base from this, so it may be a read error. The chain uses TRBV27 and TRBJ1-6, with a possible D match to TRBD1 (6 bases). Germline V lookup: CDR1 MNHEY, CDR2 SMNVEV (reference sequence). Trimming took 5 bases from V and 3 from J, leaving 14 bases between them. This CDR3 region has 16 residues. CDR3: CASSKVDRVYNSPLHF. In nucleotides, the CDR3 is TGTGCCAGCAGTAAGGTGGACAGAGTCTATAATTCACCCCTCCACTTT.